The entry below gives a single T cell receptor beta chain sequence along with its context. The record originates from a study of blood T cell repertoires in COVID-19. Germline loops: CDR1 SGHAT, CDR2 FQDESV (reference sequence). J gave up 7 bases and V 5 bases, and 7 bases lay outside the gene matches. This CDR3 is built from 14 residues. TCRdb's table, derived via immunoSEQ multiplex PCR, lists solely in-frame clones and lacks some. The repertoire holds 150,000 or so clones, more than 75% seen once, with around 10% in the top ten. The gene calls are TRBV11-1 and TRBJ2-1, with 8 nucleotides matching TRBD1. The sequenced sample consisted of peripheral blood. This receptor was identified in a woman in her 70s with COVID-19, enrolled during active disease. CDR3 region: CASSAGQGVNEQFF. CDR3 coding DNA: TGTGCCAGCAGCGCCGGACAGGGTGTAAATGAGCAGTTCTTC.